Following are 3 T cell receptor beta chains from one sample sequenced in a study of blood T cell repertoires in COVID-19. The table came from immunoSEQ multiplex PCR; TCRdb's copy has only in-frame clones and leaves some out. This sample has 110,000 to 150,000 clones, with 80% found just once. The sequenced sample consisted of peripheral blood. The receptors come from a man in his 70s who had recovered from COVID-19.

The V and J genes are TRBV18 and TRBJ1-4; D gene ambiguous. V lost 3 bases, J lost 3 bases, and 11 bases lay in between. The CDR3 spans 15 residues. Per the germline V gene, CDR1 is KGHSH and CDR2 is LQKENI. The CDR3 here is CASSPSSDSNEKLFF. For the CDR3, the DNA is TGTGCCAGCTCACCTTCCTCAGATTCTAATGAAAAACTGTTTTTT.

The chain carries TRBV27 and TRBJ1-3, with 7 bases that match TRBD1. V lost 6 bases, J lost 8 bases, and 7 bases stayed unmatched. This CDR3 is 13 amino acids long. Germline assignment: CDR1 MNHEY and CDR2 SMNVEV (reference sequence). The CDR3 loop reads CASRREGADTIYF. In DNA form, the CDR3 reads TGTGCCAGCAGGCGAGAGGGGGCTGACACCATATATTTT.

This rearrangement joins TRBV25-1 to TRBJ2-5; D may be TRBD1 (7 bases). The germline V gene encodes CDR1 MGHDK and CDR2 SYGVNS. The CDR3 length is 16 residues. Between the trimmed V and J ends, which lost 2 bases and 4 bases, there was a span of 17 bases. The chain's CDR3 is CASSETGVGLGETQYF. In DNA form, the CDR3 reads TGTGCCAGCAGTGAAACAGGGGTGGGACTGGGAGAGACCCAGTACTTC.